One and the same sample provided the 9 T cell receptor beta chains below, sequenced in a study of cytomegalovirus exposure and HLA in healthy donors. PCR amplification relied on 60 Vbeta primers (plus 13 Jbeta primers). Method: immunoSEQ multiplex PCR; TCRdb's copy keeps in-frame clones and lacks some. The sample holds tens of thousands of clones. Sequencing was carried out using PBMCs. The source is a man aged 50 to 59 in good health and CMV-seronegative.

The genes are TRBV7-3 and TRBJ2-2; a possible D gene is TRBD1 (5 bases). The V gene's germline CDR1 is SGHTA and CDR2 FQGTGA. Trimming stripped 5 bases from V and 1 base from J, with 11 bases between. This CDR3 is 15 amino acids long. DNA of the CDR3: TGTGCCAGCAGCCCCACCGGACAGAACACCGGGGAGCTGTTTTTT. Encoded protein: CASSPTGQNTGELFF.

V gene TRBV7-8 combines with J gene TRBJ2-1; maybe TRBD2 (7 bases). The germline CDR1 and CDR2 sequences are SGHVS and FQNEAQ. The CDR3 extends over 17 amino acids. Trimming pared 1 base from V and 0 bases from J, leaving 13 bases between. The CDR3 DNA is TGTGCCAGCAGCTTAGTAGGGGGGGGCAGCTCCTACAATGAGCAGTTCTTC. Translating it yields CASSLVGGGSSYNEQFF.

The V gene is TRBV7-3, the J gene TRBJ1-5; 9 bases agree with TRBD1. Trimming took 4 bases from V and 1 from J; bases not matched to a gene: 5. Germline V gene sequence: CDR1 SGHTA, CDR2 FQGTGA. The CDR3 consists of 16 residues. The CDR3 sequence: CASSSRDRVSNQPQHF. Written as DNA, the CDR3 is TGTGCCAGCAGCTCTCGGGACAGGGTGAGCAATCAGCCCCAGCATTTT.

Here the CDR3 DNA reads TGTGCCACCAGCGCCCTGCGGCAGTCCGATAGCAATCAGCCCCAGCATTTT. Encoded protein: CATSALRQSDSNQPQHF. The gene calls are TRBV15 and TRBJ1-5; D gene ambiguous. V was clipped by 5 bases and J by 0 bases, with 17 bases between them. This CDR3 comprises 17 residues. Germline V gene sequence: CDR1 LNHNV, CDR2 YYDKDF (reference sequence).

This chain links TRBV25-1 with TRBJ1-2; D is ambiguous. The CDR3 is made up of 17 amino acids. Germline lookup yields CDR1 MGHDK and CDR2 SYGVNS. V lost 3 bases to trimming and J lost 4 bases, with 21 bases between them. The CDR3 sequence: CASSDISAMEEAYGYTF. The CDR3 region has the DNA TGTGCCAGCAGTGATATCTCCGCGATGGAGGAGGCCTATGGCTACACCTTC.

The gene calls are TRBV5-4 and TRBJ2-1; TRBD2 matches 10 bases. The junction had 5 bases not matched to a gene; V was cut back by 4 bases and J by 4 bases. The CDR3 is made up of 15 amino acids. Germline lookup yields CDR1 SGHNT and CDR2 YYREEE (reference sequence). CDR3: CASSPAGGPYNEQFF. CDR3 nucleotide sequence: TGTGCCAGCAGCCCAGCGGGGGGGCCGTACAATGAGCAGTTCTTC.

The chain links TRBV18 to TRBJ1-1; 9 bases match TRBD1. The junction had 11 bases not matched to a gene; V was cut back by 3 bases and J by 0 bases. The CDR3 extends over 18 amino acids. CDR1 is KGHSH and CDR2 is LQKENI in the germline V gene. In nucleotides, the CDR3 is TGTGCCAGCTCACCCAGCTACCGGGACAGGGAACTGAACACTGAAGCTTTCTTT. This translates into CASSPSYRDRELNTEAFF.

The gene calls are TRBV18 and TRBJ2-1, with a possible D match to TRBD1 (6 bases). This CDR3 has 14 residues. CDR1 is KGHSH and CDR2 is LQKENI in the germline V gene. Trimming removed 2 bases from V and 7 bases from J, with 12 bases in between. The CDR3 spells CASSPSPGVNEQFF. The CDR3, as DNA: TGTGCCAGCTCACCAAGCCCAGGGGTAAATGAGCAGTTCTTC.

The V and J genes are TRBV27 and TRBJ2-7; no reliable D call. V shed 3 bases and J shed 0 bases, with 12 bases lying between them. Germline assignment: CDR1 MNHEY and CDR2 SMNVEV (reference sequence). The CDR3 totals 15 residues. CDR3 protein: CASSLYPGTSYEQYF. CDR3 coding DNA: TGTGCCAGCAGTTTGTATCCAGGCACCTCCTACGAGCAGTACTTC.